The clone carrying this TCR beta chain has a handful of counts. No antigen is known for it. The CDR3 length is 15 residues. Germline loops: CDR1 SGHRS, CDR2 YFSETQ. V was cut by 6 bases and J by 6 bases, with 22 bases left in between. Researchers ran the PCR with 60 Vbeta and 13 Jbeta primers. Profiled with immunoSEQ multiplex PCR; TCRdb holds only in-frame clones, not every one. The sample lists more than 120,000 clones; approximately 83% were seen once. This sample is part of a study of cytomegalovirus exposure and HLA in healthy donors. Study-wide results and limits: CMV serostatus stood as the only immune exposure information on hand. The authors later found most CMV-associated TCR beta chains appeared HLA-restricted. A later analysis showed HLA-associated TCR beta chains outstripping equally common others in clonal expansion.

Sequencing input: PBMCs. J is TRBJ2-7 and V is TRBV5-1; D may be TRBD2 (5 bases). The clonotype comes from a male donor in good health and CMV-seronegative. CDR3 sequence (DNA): TGCGCCAGCAAAGTGGAACCGGGAATATTTACCGAGCAGTACTTC. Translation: CASKVEPGIFTEQYF.